This passage covers 9 T cell receptor beta chains from one sample sequenced in a study of Graves' ophthalmopathy and Graves' hyperthyroidism. RNA transcripts provided the template for amplifying TCR beta CDR3 regions. HTBI primers were used in a first-round RT-PCR, which preceded a second-round multiplex PCR. One entry per CDR3 protein, called by TCRdb with MiXCR from the multiplex PCR reads. This table holds 650,000 to 900,000 distinct CDR3 sequences, 40% found once. The sequenced sample was peripheral blood. The receptors here all came from an adult man with Graves' ophthalmopathy.

This clonotype was seen more than once but under ten times. The chain carries TRBV7-9 and TRBJ2-2; 10 bases agree with TRBD1. J gave up 6 bases and V 3 bases, and 4 bases lay outside the gene matches. From germline, CDR1 is SEHNR and CDR2 FQNEAQ (reference sequence). This CDR3 contains 15 residues. CDR3 bases: TGTGCCAGCAGCTTCGACAGGGGGCGATCCGGGGAGCTGTTTTTT. Residues: CASSFDRGRSGELFF. Supplemented by reference TRBV7-9 and TRBJ2-2, the full variable domain reads DTGVSQNPRHKITKRGQNVTFRCDPISEHNRLYWYRQTLGQGPEFLTYFQNEAQLEKSRLLSDRFSAERPKGSFSTLEIQRTEQGDSAMYLCASSFDRGRSGELFFGEGSRLTVL.

Only one count was recorded for this clonotype. No conserved phenylalanine or tryptophan is present at the end of the CDR3, so a read error is the likely explanation. Because the CDR3's place on the DNA is in doubt, the DNA is left out and the CDR3 is given as listed by TCRdb. J is TRBJ1-2 and V is TRBV15; the table's D call, TRBD1, was not checked against the DNA. Germline loops: CDR1 LNHNV, CDR2 YYDKDF (reference sequence). The CDR3 is 10 residues long, ends included. The CDR3 is CAPRGQLYIL.

This clonotype has a count of ten or more. The V and J genes are TRBV12-3 or TRBV12-4 and TRBJ1-4; D not certain. The V end was cut by 8 bases, the J end by 7 bases, with 11 bases between. There are 12 residues in the CDR3. The CDR3 region has the DNA TGTGCCAGCCGGACGGACCCTGAAAAACTGTTTTTT. Protein: CASRTDPEKLFF.

The genes are TRBV2 and TRBJ2-3; D is perhaps TRBD2 (5 bases). The germline V gene encodes CDR1 SNHLY and CDR2 FYNNEI. Trimming stripped 4 bases from V and 4 bases from J, with 15 bases between. The CDR3 has 15 amino acids. CDR3 sequence: CASSVSTMRADTQYF. DNA for the CDR3: TGTGCCAGCAGTGTATCGACTATGCGGGCAGATACGCAGTATTTT. Full variable domain (outside the CDR3, taken from reference TRBV2 and TRBJ2-3): EPEVTQTPSHQVTQMGQEVILRCVPISNHLYFYWYRQILGQKVEFLVSFYNNEISEKSEIFDDQFSVERPDGSNFTLKIRSTKLEDSAMYFCASSVSTMRADTQYFGPGTRLTVL.

This chain connects TRBV10-3 to TRBJ2-7, with D uncertain. The CDR3 runs to 15 residues. CDR1 and CDR2 (germline): ENHRY, SYGVKD. The V and J ends lost 4 bases and 2 bases respectively, with 15 bases between them. CDR3 nucleotide sequence: TGTGCCATCAGTGGAGAAGGAGATCCTACCTACGAGCAGTACTTC. Amino acid sequence: CAISGEGDPTYEQYF.

The chain employs TRBV7-9 and TRBJ1-4, with D perhaps matching TRBD1 (5 bases). Trimming took 3 bases from V and 5 from J, leaving 10 bases between them. The length of the CDR3 is 14 residues. Germline CDR1 SEHNR, CDR2 FQNEAQ (reference sequence). The CDR3 DNA follows: TGTGCCAGCAGCTTCAGACAGAGCAATGAAAAACTGTTTTTT. As protein: CASSFRQSNEKLFF.

V and J are TRBV2 and TRBJ1-4; TRBD1 is a possible D gene (6 bases). V dropped 6 bases and J dropped 7 bases, with 21 bases sitting between them. The CDR3 is 16 amino acids. Germline CDR1 and CDR2: SNHLY and FYNNEI. This CDR3 reads CASSRRTRGGGEKLFF. The CDR3 DNA reads as TGTGCCAGCAGCCGACGGACAAGAGGGGGTGGTGAAAAACTGTTTTTT. The full variable domain, its missing parts supplied by reference TRBV2 and TRBJ1-4, is EPEVTQTPSHQVTQMGQEVILRCVPISNHLYFYWYRQILGQKVEFLVSFYNNEISEKSEIFDDQFSVERPDGSNFTLKIRSTKLEDSAMYFCASSRRTRGGGEKLFFGSGTQLSVL.

In its sample, this clonotype was seen once. The gene calls are TRBV20-1 and TRBJ2-5, with 16 bases that match TRBD2. CDR3 length equals 15 residues. CDR1 DFQATT and CDR2 SNEGSKA come from the germline V gene (reference sequence). V trimming: 6 bases; J trimming: 5 bases; junction bases outside the gene matches: 6. The CDR3 DNA follows: TGCAGTGCCTCCGGGACTAGCGGGGGGGATGAGACCCAGTACTTC. The encoded protein is CSASGTSGGDETQYF.

On this clonotype: This clone may be a read error of a much larger clone one base away. The V call is TRBV29-1, the J call TRBJ1-2; D gene uncertain. The CDR3 loop spans 14 amino acids. Trimming shortened V by 4 bases and J by 1 base, and 13 bases separated the two germline ends. Germline V gene lookup returns CDR1 SQVTM and CDR2 ANQGSEA. CDR3 residues: CSVVGGSVNYGYTF. CDR3 sequence (DNA): TGCAGCGTTGTAGGAGGCTCAGTTAACTATGGCTACACCTTC.